These 29 T cell receptor beta chains were sequenced from one sample in a study of cytomegalovirus exposure and HLA in healthy donors. The protocol was immunoSEQ multiplex PCR, while the TCRdb copy is restricted to in-frame clones and leaves out a portion. The sample carries 55,000 to 80,000 clones, about 95% recorded once. The source material was PBMCs. These receptors were collected from a woman younger than 35 in good health and CMV-seropositive.

V and J are TRBV29-1 and TRBJ2-1, with 7 bases aligning to TRBD1. Germline V CDR1 and CDR2: SQVTM, ANQGSEA. The CDR3 loop spans 13 amino acids. V was clipped by 0 bases and J by 7 bases; unmatched bases: 3. DNA for the CDR3: TGCAGCGTTGAAGAAGGGGGCAGGAATGAGCAGTTCTTC. This encodes CSVEEGGRNEQFF.

The chain uses TRBV11-3 and TRBJ2-3; TRBD1 might be the D (6 bases). Looked up from germline, CDR1 is SGHNT and CDR2 is YENEEA. The CDR3 is 13 residues long. V was cut by 5 bases and J by 5 bases, with 11 bases left in between. CDR3 in amino acids: CASSPTGGDTQYF. CDR3 DNA sequence: TGTGCCAGCAGCCCGACAGGCGGAGATACGCAGTATTTT.

The CDR3 DNA reads as TGTGCCAGCAGCCCGAGGACAGACGGCAGAGAGCAGTACTTC. Translating gives CASSPRTDGREQYF. This chain connects TRBV7-7 to TRBJ2-7; D perhaps matches TRBD1 (6 bases). Germline CDR1 and CDR2: SSHAT and FNYEAQ (reference sequence). Between the trimmed V and J ends, which lost 5 bases and 7 bases, there was a span of 18 bases. This CDR3 is 14 amino acids long.

The J gene is TRBJ1-2, the V gene TRBV6-5; D perhaps matches TRBD1 (6 bases). V was trimmed by 10 bases and J by 4 bases, leaving 13 bases between them. The CDR3 is 12 residues long. Germline V gives CDR1 MNHEY, CDR2 SVGAGI. The CDR3 nucleotides read TGTGCCACCACACAGGGTGGCTATGGCTACACCTTC. This sequence encodes CATTQGGYGYTF.

The gene calls are TRBV7-2 and TRBJ2-7; 12 nucleotides align to TRBD1. Per germline, CDR1 SGHTA and CDR2 FQGNSA. The CDR3 is 15 residues long. J lost 2 bases, V lost 5 bases, and 4 bases had no gene match. This CDR3 reads CASSLGTGGAYEQYF. CDR3 nucleotide sequence: TGTGCCAGCAGCCTGGGGACAGGGGGCGCCTACGAGCAGTACTTC.

The J gene is TRBJ2-3, the V gene TRBV5-5, with TRBD1 matching over 7 bases. Germline-derived CDR1 and CDR2 are SGHKS and YYEKEE (reference sequence). The CDR3 loop spans 16 amino acids. Losses at the gene ends were 4 bases for V and 0 bases for J; bases not matched to a gene: 8. The CDR3 reads CASSQGQDLSTDTQYF. CDR3 bases: TGTGCCAGCAGCCAAGGACAGGACCTGAGCACAGATACGCAGTATTTT.

V usage is TRBV7-3 and J usage is TRBJ1-2, with D perhaps matching TRBD1 (5 bases). The CDR3 length is 14 residues. Germline V gene lookup returns CDR1 SGHTA and CDR2 FQGTGA. V lost 2 bases, J lost 14 bases, and 21 bases lay in between. The CDR3 reads CASSLFGGSNNRTF. CDR3 nucleotides: TGTGCCAGCAGCTTATTTGGGGGGAGTAATAATAGGACCTTC.

The V and J genes are TRBV5-3 and TRBJ1-2, with TRBD1 identical over 10 bases. TRBV5-3 is known as an ORF, though its function is uncertain. J gave up 6 bases and V 3 bases, and 2 bases lay outside the gene matches. The CDR3 sequence is 13 residues long. The CDR3 loop reads CARSYGQGDGYTF. CDR3 DNA sequence: TGTGCCAGAAGCTACGGACAGGGGGATGGCTACACCTTC.

V and J are TRBV9 and TRBJ1-3, with a tentative D call TRBD1 (5 bases). Looked up from germline, CDR1 is SGDLS and CDR2 is YYNGEE. Trimming left V 4 bases short and J 8 bases short, with 19 bases between. The CDR3 runs 15 residues. CDR3 in amino acids: CASSPWTAGGDTIYF. As DNA, the CDR3 is TGTGCCAGCAGCCCATGGACGGCGGGGGGGGACACCATATATTTT.

The V call is TRBV11-2, the J call TRBJ2-5, with 12 nucleotides matching TRBD2. Germline V gene data show CDR1 as SGHAT and CDR2 as FQNNGV. V was clipped by 4 bases and J by 5 bases; unmatched bases: 8. The CDR3 loop spans 16 amino acids. As DNA, the CDR3 is TGTGCCAGCAGCTACCTAGCGGGAGGGCCTCGGGAGACCCAGTACTTC. This sequence encodes CASSYLAGGPRETQYF. Together with reference TRBV11-2 and TRBJ2-5, the CDR3 gives the full variable domain: EAGVAQSPRYKIIEKRQSVAFWCNPISGHATLYWYQQILGQGPKLLIQFQNNGVVDDSQLPKDRFSAERLKGVDSTLKIQPAKLEDSAVYLCASSYLAGGPRETQYFGPGTRLLVL.

This chain connects TRBV9 to TRBJ1-3; D perhaps matches TRBD1 (6 bases). CDR1 and CDR2 from the germline V gene are SGDLS and YYNGEE. CDR3 length: 16 amino acids. V was clipped by 3 bases and J by 0 bases, with 13 bases between them. CDR3 amino acids: CASSEGTWASGNTIYF. The CDR3, as DNA: TGTGCCAGCAGCGAAGGGACATGGGCCTCTGGAAACACCATATATTTT.

This chain uses TRBV7-2 with TRBJ2-5; 7 positions agree with TRBD2. V was clipped by 5 bases and J by 4 bases; unmatched bases: 7. Germline V gene data show CDR1 as SGHTA and CDR2 as FQGNSA. This CDR3 is 14 amino acids long. The CDR3 is CASSRTRVGETQYF. The CDR3 DNA is TGTGCCAGCAGCAGGACTAGAGTGGGAGAGACCCAGTACTTC.

This chain connects TRBV10-3 to TRBJ1-2, with 9 nucleotides matching TRBD1. J was trimmed by 8 bases and V by 10 bases; bases with no gene match: 14. The CDR3 is 14 amino acids. The germline CDR1 and CDR2 sequences are ENHRY and SYGVKD. The CDR3 DNA reads as TGTGCCACCCACAGGGGGCGGGCGATGGAGGGCTACACCTTC. It translates to CATHRGRAMEGYTF.

The chain has TRBV7-9 and TRBJ1-2; D unclear. The length of the CDR3 is 12 residues. Germline CDR1 and CDR2: SEHNR and FQNEAQ (reference sequence). Trimming left V 5 bases short and J 3 bases short, with 7 bases between. Here the CDR3 reads CASSPGDYGYTF. The CDR3, as DNA: TGTGCCAGCAGCCCCGGTGACTATGGCTACACCTTC.

V and J are TRBV10-3 and TRBJ1-2; 7 positions match TRBD1. J gave up 4 bases and V 2 bases, and 4 bases lay outside the gene matches. Germline assignment: CDR1 ENHRY and CDR2 SYGVKD. This CDR3 is 14 amino acids long. CDR3 DNA: TGTGCCATCAGTGAGGACAGGGCCTTCTATGGCTACACCTTC. Translation: CAISEDRAFYGYTF.

The chain couples TRBV27 to TRBJ2-5; TRBD2 might be the D (5 bases). The end of the DNA is better explained by TRBJ2-7, so the J call may be wrong. The CDR3 is 15 amino acids. CDR1 and CDR2 (germline): MNHEY, SMNVEV (reference sequence). The CDR3 DNA follows: TGTGCCAGCAGTTTACTTACTAGACGGTCCTACGAGCAGTACTTC. It encodes CASSLLTRRSYEQYF.

The chain employs TRBV11-2 and TRBJ1-1, with TRBD1 as a possible D gene (5 bases). CDR1 and CDR2 (germline): SGHAT, FQNNGV. There are 13 residues in the CDR3. V dropped 6 bases and J dropped 5 bases, with 13 bases sitting between them. CDR3 bases: TGTGCCAGCAGGCACACCGGGGGGACTGAAGCTTTCTTT. It codes for CASRHTGGTEAFF.

This sequence joins TRBV6-5 and TRBJ2-7; a weak D match, TRBD2 (7 bases). The V and J ends lost 2 bases and 4 bases respectively, with 12 bases between them. Germline V CDR1 and CDR2: MNHEY, SVGAGI. CDR3 size: 14 residues. The DNA of the CDR3 is TGTGCCAGCAGTTACGGGGAGGGGGGTTACGAGCAGTACTTC. It specifies CASSYGEGGYEQYF.

The chain uses TRBV6-1 and TRBJ1-2; D may be TRBD1 (5 bases). Trimming stripped 7 bases from V and 6 bases from J, with 12 bases between. Germline V CDR1 and CDR2: MNHNS, SASEGT. This CDR3 comprises 12 residues. The CDR3 protein is CASTGGWDGYTF. CDR3 in DNA: TGTGCCAGCACGGGGGGATGGGATGGCTACACCTTC.

The chain recombines TRBV4-3 with TRBJ2-2; D not certain. Germline CDR1 and CDR2: LGHNA and YSLEER. V lost 4 bases, J lost 3 bases, and 9 bases lay in between. This CDR3 is built from 14 residues. The CDR3 spells CASSLEQYTGELFF. For the CDR3, the DNA is TGCGCCAGCAGCCTAGAACAGTACACCGGGGAGCTGTTTTTT.

The chain recombines TRBV13 with TRBJ2-7; D might be TRBD2 (5 bases). V was clipped by 4 bases and J by 11 bases, with 18 bases between them. This CDR3 is 13 amino acids long. Germline CDR1 reads PRHDT; CDR2 reads FYEKMQ (reference sequence). The CDR3 sequence: CASSSIGRDSEYF. CDR3 nucleotides: TGTGCCAGCAGCTCCATAGGCCGGGATTCGGAGTACTTC.

This chain uses TRBV27 with TRBJ2-1; 13 nucleotides line up with TRBD2. The CDR3 has 15 residues. The germline gives CDR1 MNHEY, CDR2 SMNVEV (reference sequence). V shed 3 bases, J shed 5 bases, and the junction held 1 base outside the gene matches. The chain's CDR3 is CASSFGLAGDNEQFF. The CDR3 nucleotides read TGTGCCAGCAGTTTTGGACTAGCGGGAGACAATGAGCAGTTCTTC.

This CDR3 reads CSVVRGLAGFQETQYF. The DNA for the CDR3 is TGCAGCGTTGTTAGAGGACTAGCGGGGTTCCAAGAGACCCAGTACTTC. V and J are TRBV29-1 and TRBJ2-5; 12 bases match TRBD2. This CDR3 spans 16 amino acids. The germline V gene encodes CDR1 SQVTM and CDR2 ANQGSEA. J was trimmed by 1 base and V by 4 bases; bases with no gene match: 7.

The chain combines TRBV9 with TRBJ2-7, with TRBD2 matching 9 bases. Germline trimming cut 0 bases from V and 6 bases from J; bases unmatched to any gene: 7. CDR1 and CDR2 from the germline V gene are SGDLS and YYNGEE. This CDR3 has 15 residues. As DNA, the CDR3 is TGTGCCAGCAGCGTAGAAAGCGGGAGGTTCCTCGAGCAGTACTTC. Protein product: CASSVESGRFLEQYF.

J is TRBJ2-2 and V is TRBV7-3; 9 bases agree with TRBD1. With V trimmed by 4 bases and J by 5 bases, 5 bases remained unmatched. The germline V gene encodes CDR1 SGHTA and CDR2 FQGTGA. The CDR3 is 15 residues long. The CDR3 here is CASSSSGTGTGELFF. The CDR3 coding sequence is TGTGCCAGCAGCTCGTCCGGGACAGGGACCGGGGAGCTGTTTTTT.

V gene TRBV6-6 combines with J gene TRBJ1-3; tentatively, D is TRBD1 (5 bases). Germline V gives CDR1 MNHNY, CDR2 SVGAGI (reference sequence). This CDR3 has 15 residues. V lost 7 bases and J 3 bases, leaving 16 bases between the germline ends. The CDR3 DNA reads TGTGCCAGCACCCCGTTTGTTAGGGGTGGAAACACCATATATTTT. It codes for CASTPFVRGGNTIYF.

CDR3: CASSATGDPTDTQYF. The CDR3 DNA sequence: TGTGCCAGCAGCGCGACAGGCGACCCCACAGATACGCAGTATTTT. The chain carries TRBV9 and TRBJ2-3; D perhaps matches TRBD1 (6 bases). The CDR3 runs to 15 residues. Trimming cost V 3 bases and J 2 bases, with 13 bases left between them. CDR1 is SGDLS and CDR2 is YYNGEE in the germline V gene.

The chain combines TRBV7-8 with TRBJ2-2; 9 bases map to TRBD1. With 1 base clipped from V and 5 bases from J, the junction kept 8 bases outside the gene matches. Germline V gene lookup returns CDR1 SGHVS and CDR2 FQNEAQ. The CDR3 is 17 amino acids. CDR3 amino acids: CASSLGVTGGWTGELFF. CDR3 bases: TGTGCCAGCAGCTTAGGGGTCACAGGGGGCTGGACCGGGGAGCTGTTTTTT.

The CDR3 protein is CASSQEDSNPSYEQYF. For the CDR3, the DNA is TGCGCCAGCAGCCAAGAGGACAGCAATCCCTCCTACGAGCAGTACTTC. V gene TRBV4-1 combines with J gene TRBJ2-7; a possible D gene is TRBD1 (6 bases). The CDR3 has 16 residues. Germline lookup yields CDR1 MGHRA and CDR2 YSYEKL. V lost 0 bases, J lost 0 bases, and 12 bases lay in between.